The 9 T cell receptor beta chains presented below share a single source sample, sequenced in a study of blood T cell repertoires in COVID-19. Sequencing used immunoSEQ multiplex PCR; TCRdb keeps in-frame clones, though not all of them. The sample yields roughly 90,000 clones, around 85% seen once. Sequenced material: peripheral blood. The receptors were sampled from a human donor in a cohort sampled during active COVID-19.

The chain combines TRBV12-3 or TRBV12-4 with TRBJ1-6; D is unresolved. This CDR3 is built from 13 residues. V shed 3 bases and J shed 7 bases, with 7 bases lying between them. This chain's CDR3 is CASSFSPNSPLHF. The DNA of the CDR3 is TGTGCCAGCAGTTTTAGCCCCAATTCACCCCTCCACTTT.

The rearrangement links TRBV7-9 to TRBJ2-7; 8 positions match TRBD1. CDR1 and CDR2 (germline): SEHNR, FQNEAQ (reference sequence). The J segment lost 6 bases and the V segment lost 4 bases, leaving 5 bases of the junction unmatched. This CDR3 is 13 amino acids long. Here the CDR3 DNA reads TGTGCCAGCAGCTCGACAGGGGCAAGCGAGCAGTACTTC. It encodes CASSSTGASEQYF.

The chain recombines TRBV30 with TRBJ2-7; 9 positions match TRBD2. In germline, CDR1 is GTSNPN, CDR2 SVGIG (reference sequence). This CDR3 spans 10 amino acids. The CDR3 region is CSAGGREQYF. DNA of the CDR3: TGTTCGGCGGGAGGGCGCGAGCAGTACTTC.

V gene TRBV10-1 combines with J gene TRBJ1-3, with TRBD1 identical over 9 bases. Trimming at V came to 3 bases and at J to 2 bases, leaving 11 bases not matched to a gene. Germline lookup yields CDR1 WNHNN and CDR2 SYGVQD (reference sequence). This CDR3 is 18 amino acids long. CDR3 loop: CASSDQHRDRAAGNTIYF. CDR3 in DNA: TGCGCCAGCAGTGACCAACACAGGGACAGGGCGGCTGGAAACACCATATATTTT.

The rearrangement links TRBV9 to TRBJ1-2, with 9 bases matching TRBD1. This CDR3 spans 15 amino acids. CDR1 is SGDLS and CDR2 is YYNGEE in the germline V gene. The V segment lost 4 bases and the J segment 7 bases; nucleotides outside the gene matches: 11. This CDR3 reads CASSFLGTGPGGYTF. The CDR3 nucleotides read TGTGCCAGCAGCTTCTTGGGGACAGGGCCTGGTGGCTACACCTTC.

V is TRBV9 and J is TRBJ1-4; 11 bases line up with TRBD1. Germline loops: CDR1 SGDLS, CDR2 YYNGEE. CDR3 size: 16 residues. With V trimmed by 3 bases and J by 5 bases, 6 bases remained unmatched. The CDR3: CASSEGTGGRNEKLFF. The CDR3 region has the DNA TGTGCCAGCAGCGAGGGGACAGGGGGACGAAATGAAAAACTGTTTTTT.

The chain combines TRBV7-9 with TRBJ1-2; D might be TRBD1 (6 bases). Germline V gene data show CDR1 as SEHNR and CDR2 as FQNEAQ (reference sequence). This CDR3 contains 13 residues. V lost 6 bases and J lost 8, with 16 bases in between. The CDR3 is CASSYRDRIGYTF. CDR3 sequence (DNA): TGTGCCAGCAGTTACAGGGACCGGATCGGCTACACCTTC.

CDR3 sequence: CASRQAGGKNYGYTF. In nucleotides, the CDR3 is TGTGCCAGCAGACAGGCAGGGGGTAAGAACTATGGCTACACCTTC. V usage is TRBV27 and J usage is TRBJ1-2; TRBD1 matches at 7 bases. The trim removed 6 bases at V and 2 bases at J, leaving 9 bases unmatched. Germline values: CDR1 MNHEY, CDR2 SMNVEV (reference sequence). The CDR3 consists of 15 residues.

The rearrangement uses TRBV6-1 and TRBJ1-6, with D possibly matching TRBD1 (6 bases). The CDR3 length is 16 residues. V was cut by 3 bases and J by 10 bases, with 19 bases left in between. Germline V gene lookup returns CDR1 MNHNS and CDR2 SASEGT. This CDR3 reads CASSDAQGSLWSPLHF. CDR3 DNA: TGTGCCAGCAGTGATGCGCAGGGGAGTCTTTGGTCACCCCTCCACTTT.